This entry describes one TCR beta chain. This receptor's antigen is unknown. Per-base qualities were not stored, and no clone one base away is much larger. The time point label here, explained by the study, means: persistent/refractory GD, antithyroid drugs over 5 years with positive TRAb. For both TCR sequencing and RNA sequencing, RNA was extracted from PBMCs in TRIzol. The diagnosis of Graves' disease followed American Thyroid Association guidelines. Recruitment of patients was carried out at an endocrinology department in Xi'an, China. Each patient gave 9 to 10 milliliters of peripheral blood, collected in an EDTA anticoagulant tube. Ficoll Paque Plus density gradient separation was used to isolate PBMCs, and no further T cell sorting was performed. An Agilent 2100 Bioanalyzer and agarose gel were used to check RNA quality, and a NanoDrop 2000 was used to measure RNA concentration. Including the terminal cysteine and phenylalanine, the CDR3 comprises 16 residues. Of the read, only the CDR3 DNA is kept; its 48 bases are in frame from base 1. V is cut back by 5 bases and J by 4 bases, with 12 bases in the junction unmatched. CDR1 and CDR2, looked up from the germline V gene (reference sequence), are LNHDA and SQIVND.

This record belongs to a study of regulatory T cells in long-lasting Graves disease (dated by TCRdb to the early 2020s). With respect to the entire study: Persistent Graves' disease was defined as antithyroid drug treatment for over 5 years with persistently positive TSH receptor autoantibodies. Persistent Graves' disease patients in the clinical cohort had taken antithyroid drugs for 8 to 12 years on average. A total of around 35 samples were covered by TCR sequencing, comprising 13 persistent and roughly 20 newly diagnosed Graves' disease patients. The study was registered as a clinical trial and conducted in China. Patients with persistent Graves' disease were compared with patients with newly diagnosed Graves' disease using TCR sequencing and RNA sequencing of peripheral blood.

Study-wide conclusions, independent of this receptor: Only the TCR beta chain was sequenced and analyzed. More public clonotypes were shared among persistent patients (under 3,000) than among newly diagnosed patients (roughly 1,000). The authors noted that the small sample size was a limitation that may lower accuracy. The study examined only peripheral blood because the primary lesion, thyroid tissue, could not be accessed. Compared with newly diagnosed patients, persistent Graves' disease patients had lower TCR Shannon entropy and fewer highly expanded clones, which suggests clonal expansion. TRBV28, TRBJ1-2 and TRBJ2-5 were preferentially used in persistent disease, while TRBV20-1 and TRBJ2-1 were favored in newly diagnosed disease.

The method was multiplex PCR. Sequencing took place on an Illumina HiSeq 4000. CDR3 regions were amplified by Arm-PCR with iRepertoire HTBI primers to construct TCR beta libraries. PCR products were gel purified before sequencing. The paper's data handling went like this. Gene usage analysis of CDR3 amino acid clonotypes relied on the 55 to 80 TRBV and 15 or so TRBJ segments identified across samples. COPE and FqMerger were used to merge the filtered high-quality paired reads into contigs. Contigs were aligned with BLAST to IMGT TRBV, TRBD and TRBJ reference genes, and CDR3 was defined per IMGT. Highly expanded clones were defined as clonotypes with a frequency above 0.1%. Shannon entropy was used to measure repertoire diversity, and the Gini coefficient was used to measure V-J evenness. A clonotype was considered public if more than one individual shared it. In-frame beta chains were kept once TCRdb had trimmed the public reads at Q25 with fastp and called clones with MiXCR. Duplicate CDR3 protein sequences are folded into a single record with the most common DNA and genes. The V and J calls here are based on TCRdb, not the publication. In this sample the table shows fewer than 450,000 distinct CDR3 sequences, roughly a quarter of which occur a single time. In total, the top ten clones hold 26% of the sample.

The rearranged chain carries TRBV19 and TRBJ2-5, with 8 middle bases fitting TRBD1. The receptor's source is a female donor with Graves disease. The specimen was peripheral blood mononuclear cells (PBMCs), collected when the disease was refractory, from a patient treated with antithyroid drugs. The CDR3 amino acid sequence is: CASSPLFRDRRETQYF. The DNA sequence follows: TGTGCCAGTAGTCCTCTGTTCCGGGACAGGAGAGAGACCCAGTACTTC.